This passage covers 11 T cell receptor beta chains from one sample sequenced in a study of T cell clones after liver transplantation. TCRdb's table, derived via immunoSEQ multiplex PCR, lists solely in-frame clones and lacks some. The sample yields fewer than 85,000 clones, 80% seen once. Sequences were derived from CD4+ T cells from blood, sampled 12 months after liver transplant. All receptors derive from a human patient who received a liver transplant. Some T cells may be supplied by the graft donor.

This chain joins TRBV7-2 and TRBJ2-7; 10 positions agree with TRBD1. The junction had 10 bases not matched to a gene; V was cut back by 5 bases and J by 6 bases. CDR3 length: 15 residues. CDR1 is SGHTA, CDR2 FQGNSA, per germline. Here the CDR3 DNA reads TGTGCCAGCAGCATATACGGGACAGGGGCCTCCGAGCAGTACTTC. The encoded protein is CASSIYGTGASEQYF.

This clone was found once. The rearrangement joins TRBV9 to TRBJ2-4, with 7 bases matching TRBD2. The CDR3 runs 17 residues. Germline-derived CDR1 and CDR2 are SGDLS and YYNGEE. The V and J ends lost 1 base and 7 bases, in that order; junction bases with no gene match: 14. The CDR3 spells CASSVYRSGGLINIQYF. The CDR3 DNA is TGTGCCAGCAGCGTATACAGGTCGGGGGGACTAATCAACATTCAGTACTTC.

This rearrangement joins TRBV10-2 to TRBJ1-1; weak D call: TRBD1 (5 bases). V dropped 3 bases and J dropped 3 bases, with 14 bases sitting between them. Germline V gene data show CDR1 as WSHSY and CDR2 as SAAADI. The CDR3 contains 15 residues. The CDR3 bases are TGCGCCAGCAGTGATGTGGCGATGGGGGACACTGAAGCTTTCTTT. It codes for CASSDVAMGDTEAFF.

J is TRBJ2-2 and V is TRBV6-6; D not certain. V shed 4 bases and J shed 5 bases, with 2 bases lying between them. CDR1 is MNHNY and CDR2 is SVGAGI in the germline V gene (reference sequence). The CDR3 length is 11 residues. The CDR3: CASSSTGELFF. The DNA for the CDR3 is TGTGCCAGCAGTTCTACCGGGGAGCTGTTTTTT.

The chain carries TRBV2 and TRBJ2-1, with D perhaps TRBD2 (6 bases). The CDR3 is 13 residues long. Trimming pared 8 bases from V and 7 bases from J, leaving 15 bases between. Germline V CDR1 and CDR2: SNHLY, FYNNEI. The CDR3 DNA is TGTGCCAGCTGGGGAGGCGGAGGGAATGAGCAGTTCTTC. Translating it yields CASWGGGGNEQFF.

The chain combines TRBV18 with TRBJ1-2; D is ambiguous. Germline V CDR1 and CDR2: KGHSH, LQKENI. The CDR3 loop spans 18 amino acids. V was pared by 1 base and J by 2 bases, with 20 bases between. CDR3 sequence reads: CASSPQMVDQVANYGYTF. As DNA, the CDR3 is TGTGCCAGCTCACCACAGATGGTGGACCAGGTAGCCAACTATGGCTACACCTTC. Supplemented by reference TRBV18 and TRBJ1-2, the full variable domain reads NAGVMQNPRHLVRRRGQEARLRCSPMKGHSHVYWYRQLPEEGLKFMVYLQKENIIDESGMPKERFSAEFPKEGPSILRIQQVVRGDSAAYFCASSPQMVDQVANYGYTFGSGTRLTVV.

This chain joins TRBV4-1 and TRBJ2-7, with D perhaps TRBD2 (5 bases). Trimming took 0 bases from V and 0 from J, leaving 15 bases between them. Germline V gene data show CDR1 as MGHRA and CDR2 as YSYEKL. The CDR3 runs 17 residues. The CDR3 region is CASSQDRVALSSYEQYF. The CDR3 region has the DNA TGCGCCAGCAGCCAAGATCGTGTAGCGTTAAGCTCCTACGAGCAGTACTTC.

This chain joins TRBV6-6 and TRBJ2-7; 9 nucleotides line up with TRBD1. CDR1 and CDR2 (germline): MNHNY, SVGAGI (reference sequence). The V and J ends lost 4 bases and 3 bases, in that order; junction bases with no gene match: 10. This CDR3 is 16 amino acids long. CDR3 in DNA: TGTGCCAGCAGTTTCCAGTACCGGGACAGGGTCTACGAGCAGTACTTC. Its translation is CASSFQYRDRVYEQYF.

The chain couples TRBV7-9 to TRBJ2-2, with TRBD2 matching over 11 bases. Trimming took 5 bases from V and 6 from J; bases not matched to a gene: 8. Germline CDR1 and CDR2: SEHNR and FQNEAQ (reference sequence). The CDR3 loop spans 16 amino acids. The CDR3 DNA reads TGTGCCAGCAGCCCCCCGGGACTAGCGGTTTCCGGGGAGCTGTTTTTT. Its translation is CASSPPGLAVSGELFF.

This sequence joins TRBV4-3 and TRBJ2-1, with TRBD2 identical over 10 bases. CDR1 and CDR2 from the germline V gene are LGHNA and YSLEER. Trimming at V came to 4 bases and at J to 1 base, leaving 13 bases not matched to a gene. The CDR3 consists of 19 residues. The CDR3 loop reads CASSPGTGSSGRSYNEQFF. CDR3 sequence (DNA): TGCGCCAGCAGCCCGGGGACGGGCAGTAGCGGGAGGTCCTACAATGAGCAGTTCTTC.

The CDR3 nucleotides read TGTGCCAGCAGCCCCGGGGGACCCATCCACGAGCAGTACTTC. Its translation is CASSPGGPIHEQYF. The V and J genes are TRBV6-1 and TRBJ2-7; maybe TRBD2 (6 bases). The CDR3 spans 14 residues. The V gene's germline CDR1 is MNHNS and CDR2 SASEGT. V lost 6 bases, J lost 5 bases, and 17 bases lay in between.